A selection of T cell receptor beta chains follows, all from one sample in a study of control samples from healthy donors and cancer patients. TCRdb keeps only in-frame clones here, not all; method: immunoSEQ multiplex PCR. The table shows 100,000 to 150,000 clones, with 90% occurring only once. What was sequenced was blood. The receptors originated from a man aged 18 to 30 in good health. Each CDR3 is given with its conserved first and last residue. The order of the fields is V gene, CDR3 protein.

TRBV19,CASSDRLNQPQHF
TRBV20-1,CSAREVQAFF
TRBV3-1/TRBV3-2,CASSQDLDSGRAEETQYF
TRBV9,CASSVLGTGYNEQFF
TRBV24-1,CASGAGDQPQHF
TRBV9,CASSPGGRDGQPQHF
TRBV7-2,CASSLDATNEKLFF
TRBV10-1,CASSERRDPRGNEQFF
TRBV9,CASSVEGNSPLHF
TRBV5-8,CASSLTESSGNTIYF
TRBV27,CASSSQWAQASNYGYTF
TRBV28,CASPPSGTKRASNQPQHF
TRBV12-3/TRBV12-4,CASSGTTEQFF
TRBV6-5,CASSRPGQYNEQFF
TRBV28,CASRQGQEDSPLHF
TRBV9,CASTPGETNEKLFF
TRBV24-1,CATSDSSQDLSNQPQHF
TRBV19,CASSITGKSNQPQHF
TRBV2,CASSVDLYGYTF
TRBV19,CASSIGGRPYNEQFF
TRBV6-6,CASSYDPLSEQFF
TRBV24-1,CATSDLEQGDETQYF
TRBV3-1/TRBV3-2,CASSHVRRDRTYNEQFF
TRBV6-5,CASRRQGADEAFF
TRBV6-5,CASSPTGTEAFF
TRBV9,CASSSRTSGTKNEQFF
TRBV18,CASSPPKQGTYEQYF
TRBV10-2,CASRTRPSSYNSPLHF
TRBV5-1,CASSTGGGNEQFF
TRBV14,CASSQLAGASGNTIYF
TRBV7-3,CASSLRLAGPSYNEQFF
TRBV11-3,CASSSAGAASTDTQYF
TRBV3-1/TRBV3-2,CASSQGTGRNEQFF
TRBV3-1/TRBV3-2,CASSQGGGAGQPQHF
TRBV6-2/TRBV6-3,CASSTLSGINTEAFF
TRBV6-2/TRBV6-3,CASSYSTLAGDYNEQFF
TRBV19,CASTSGGGAGELFF
TRBV28,CASSPDREVYGYTF
TRBV20-1,CSARDTEPLHF
TRBV30,CARYDPGTGDGYTF
TRBV14,CASSQERGQGWNNEQFF
TRBV11-3,CASSLVRGDIQYF
TRBV11-2,CASSPDNLNTEAFF
TRBV7-8,CASSSVGRGGNEQFF
TRBV10-1,CASSEASTGAGETQYF
TRBV6-4,CASSYREEFF
TRBV10-1,CASSEFGGAETQYF
TRBV11-3,CASSPPGPAAGGGNNEQFF
TRBV5-1,CASSLEGRNQPQHF
TRBV2,CASSETVIRSNQPQHF
TRBV2,CASSSRLDTQYF
TRBV5-1,CASSYPGTASYNEQFF
TRBV10-3,CAISEGSGANVLTF